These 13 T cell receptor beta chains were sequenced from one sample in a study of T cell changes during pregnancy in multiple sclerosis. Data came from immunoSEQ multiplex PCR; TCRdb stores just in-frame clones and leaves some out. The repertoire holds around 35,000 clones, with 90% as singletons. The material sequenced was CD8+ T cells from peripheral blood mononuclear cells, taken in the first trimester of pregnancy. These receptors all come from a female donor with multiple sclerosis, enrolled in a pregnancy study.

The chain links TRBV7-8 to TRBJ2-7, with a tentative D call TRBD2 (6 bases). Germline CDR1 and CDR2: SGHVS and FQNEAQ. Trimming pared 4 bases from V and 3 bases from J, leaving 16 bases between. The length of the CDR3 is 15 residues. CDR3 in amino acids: CASSSPELGGYEQYF. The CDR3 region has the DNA TGTGCCAGCAGCTCCCCGGAACTCGGGGGCTACGAGCAGTACTTC. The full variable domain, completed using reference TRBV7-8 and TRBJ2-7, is GAGVSQSPRYKVAKRGQDVALRCDPISGHVSLFWYQQALGQGPEFLTYFQNEAQLDKSGLPSDRFFAERPEGSVSTLKIQRTQQEDSAVYLCASSSPELGGYEQYFGPGTRLTVT.

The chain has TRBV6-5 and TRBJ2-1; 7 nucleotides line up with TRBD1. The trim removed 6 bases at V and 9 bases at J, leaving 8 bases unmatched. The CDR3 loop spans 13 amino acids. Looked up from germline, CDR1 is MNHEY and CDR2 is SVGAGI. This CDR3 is CASRQSYRGEQFF. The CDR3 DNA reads TGTGCCAGCAGACAATCCTACAGGGGTGAGCAGTTCTTC.

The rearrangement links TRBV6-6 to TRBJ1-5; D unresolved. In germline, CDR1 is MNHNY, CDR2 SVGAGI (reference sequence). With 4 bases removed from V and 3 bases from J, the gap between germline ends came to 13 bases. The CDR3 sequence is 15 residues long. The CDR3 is CASSSTQVPNQPQHF. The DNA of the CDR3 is TGTGCCAGCAGTTCGACCCAGGTTCCCAATCAGCCCCAGCATTTT.

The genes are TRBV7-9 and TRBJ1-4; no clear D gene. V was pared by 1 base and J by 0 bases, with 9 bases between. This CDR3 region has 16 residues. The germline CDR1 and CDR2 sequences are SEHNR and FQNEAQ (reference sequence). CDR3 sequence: CASSLGPVATNEKLFF. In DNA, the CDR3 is TGTGCCAGCAGCTTAGGTCCAGTTGCAACTAATGAAAAACTGTTTTTT.

CDR3 coding DNA: TGTGCCAGCAGCTTGGGACTAGCGGGAGGGCCACGGGAGACCCAGTACTTC. This encodes CASSLGLAGGPRETQYF. The chain recombines TRBV21-1 with TRBJ2-5; TRBD2 is the table's D call and was not checked against the DNA. TRBV21-1 is a documented pseudogene. The CDR3 totals 17 residues.

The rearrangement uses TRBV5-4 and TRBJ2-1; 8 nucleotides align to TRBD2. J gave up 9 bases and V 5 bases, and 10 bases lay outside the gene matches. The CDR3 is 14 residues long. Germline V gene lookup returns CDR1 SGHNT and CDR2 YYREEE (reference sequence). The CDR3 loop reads CASSPGTSLSEQFF. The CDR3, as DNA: TGTGCCAGCAGTCCTGGGACTAGTCTTTCTGAGCAGTTCTTC.

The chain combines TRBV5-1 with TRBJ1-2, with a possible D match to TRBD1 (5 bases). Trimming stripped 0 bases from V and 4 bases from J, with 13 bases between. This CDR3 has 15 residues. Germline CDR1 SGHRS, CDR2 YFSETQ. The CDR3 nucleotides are TGCGCCAGCAGCTTGGCAAGGGGAAAGGGCTATGGCTACACCTTC. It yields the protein CASSLARGKGYGYTF.

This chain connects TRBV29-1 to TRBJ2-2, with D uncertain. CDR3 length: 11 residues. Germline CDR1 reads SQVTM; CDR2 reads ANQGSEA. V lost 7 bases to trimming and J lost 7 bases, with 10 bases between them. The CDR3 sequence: CSGNVLGELFF. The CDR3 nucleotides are TGCAGCGGTAATGTCCTCGGGGAGCTGTTTTTT.

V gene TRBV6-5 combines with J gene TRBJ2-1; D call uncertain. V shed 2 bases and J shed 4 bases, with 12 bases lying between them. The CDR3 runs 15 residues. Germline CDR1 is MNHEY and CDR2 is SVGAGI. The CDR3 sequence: CASSYVAGSYNEQFF. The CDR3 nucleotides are TGTGCCAGCAGTTACGTGGCAGGATCGTACAATGAGCAGTTCTTC.

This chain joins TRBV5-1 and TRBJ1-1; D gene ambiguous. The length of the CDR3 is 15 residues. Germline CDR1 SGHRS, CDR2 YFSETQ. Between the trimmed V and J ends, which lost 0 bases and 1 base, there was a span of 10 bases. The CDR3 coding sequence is TGCGCCAGCAGCTTGGGGGGAGGCCAGAACACTGAAGCTTTCTTT. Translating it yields CASSLGGGQNTEAFF.

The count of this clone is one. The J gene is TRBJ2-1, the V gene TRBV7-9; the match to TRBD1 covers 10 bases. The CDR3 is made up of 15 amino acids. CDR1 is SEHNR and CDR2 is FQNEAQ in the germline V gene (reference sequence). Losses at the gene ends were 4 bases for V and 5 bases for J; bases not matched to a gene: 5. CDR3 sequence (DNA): TGTGCCAGCAGCTCACCAGGGACAGGGGACAATGAGCAGTTCTTC. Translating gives CASSSPGTGDNEQFF.

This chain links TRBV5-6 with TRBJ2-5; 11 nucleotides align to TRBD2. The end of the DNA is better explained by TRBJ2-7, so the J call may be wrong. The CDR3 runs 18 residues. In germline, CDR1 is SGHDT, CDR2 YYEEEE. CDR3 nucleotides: TGTGCCAGCACCCTGGGGGCAGTAATACTAGCGGGAGACCACGAGCAGTACTTC. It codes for CASTLGAVILAGDHEQYF.

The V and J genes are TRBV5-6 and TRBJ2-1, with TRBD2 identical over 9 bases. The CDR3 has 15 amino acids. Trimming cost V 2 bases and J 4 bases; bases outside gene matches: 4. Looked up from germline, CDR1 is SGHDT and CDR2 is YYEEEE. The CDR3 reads CASSFPTSGYNEQFF. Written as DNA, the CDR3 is TGTGCCAGCAGCTTCCCGACTAGCGGATACAATGAGCAGTTCTTC. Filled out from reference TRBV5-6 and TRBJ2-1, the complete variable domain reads DAGVTQSPTHLIKTRGQQVTLRCSPKSGHDTVSWYQQALGQGPQFIFQYYEEEERQRGNFPDRFSGHQFPNYSSELNVNALLLGDSALYLCASSFPTSGYNEQFFGPGTRLTVL.